The 10 T cell receptor beta chains below come from one sample, sequenced in a study of blood T cell repertoires in COVID-19. Produced via immunoSEQ multiplex PCR; TCRdb's table is partial and in-frame only. In the table there are 200,000 to 300,000 clones, about nine tenths of which are singletons. The sample consisted of peripheral blood. These receptors were obtained from a man between 60 and 75 years old with acute or convalescent COVID-19.

This clone was found once. The CDR3 region has the DNA TGTGCCAGCAGTATCCGGGGGGATAACACCGGGGAGCTGTTTTTT. It specifies CASSIRGDNTGELFF. The rearrangement links TRBV9 to TRBJ2-2, with 7 bases that match TRBD2. The CDR3 is 15 residues long. Germline CDR1 SGDLS, CDR2 YYNGEE. V shed 5 bases and J 2 bases; nucleotides not matched to a gene: 6.

This chain uses TRBV11-3 with TRBJ1-3, with D unresolved. Trimming stripped 5 bases from V and 2 bases from J, with 7 bases between. Germline V gene sequence: CDR1 SGHNT, CDR2 YENEEA. The CDR3 has 13 residues. The CDR3 nucleotides are TGTGCCAGCAGCCCATCCCCTGGAAACACCATATATTTT. Translating gives CASSPSPGNTIYF.

A note on this clone: The identical CDR3 is also encoded by other nucleotide sequences in the sample. The chain couples TRBV6-5 to TRBJ1-1, with D perhaps matching TRBD1 (5 bases). The CDR3 sequence is 13 residues long. Germline CDR1 MNHEY, CDR2 SVGAGI. Trimming left V 6 bases short and J 0 bases short, with 8 bases between. This CDR3 reads CASSRGVNTEAFF. The CDR3 DNA sequence: TGTGCCAGCAGCCGGGGGGTGAACACTGAAGCTTTCTTT.

This chain uses TRBV5-4 with TRBJ1-1; 10 bases are a match to TRBD1. The CDR3 sequence is 15 residues long. CDR1 is SGHNT, CDR2 YYREEE, per germline (reference sequence). After removal of 0 bases from V and 6 bases from J, the junction contained 5 bases not matched to a gene. In nucleotides, the CDR3 is TGTGCCAGCAGCTTGGGGGACAGGGGTATGGCTGAAGCTTTCTTT. It translates to CASSLGDRGMAEAFF.

The chain combines TRBV6-2 or TRBV6-3 with TRBJ2-7, with 14 positions matching TRBD2. V shed 2 bases and J 0 bases; nucleotides not matched to a gene: 12. Germline assignment: CDR1 MNHEY and CDR2 SVGEGT. This CDR3 has 20 residues. The CDR3 region has the DNA TGTGCCAGCAGTTACGAAACCGTGGGACTAGCGGGAGTCAGCTCCTACGAGCAGTACTTC. This sequence encodes CASSYETVGLAGVSSYEQYF.

The V gene is TRBV19, the J gene TRBJ1-4, with 9 bases that match TRBD1. Germline trimming cut 5 bases from V and 3 bases from J; bases unmatched to any gene: 4. The CDR3 has 15 amino acids. Germline CDR1 and CDR2: LNHDA and SQIVND (reference sequence). The CDR3 spells CASSSYRGPNEKLFF. CDR3 DNA sequence: TGTGCCAGTAGTTCATACAGGGGGCCTAATGAAAAACTGTTTTTT.

The chain recombines TRBV6-6 with TRBJ1-5, with D possibly TRBD1 on 6 matching bases. V was cut by 5 bases and J by 4 bases, with 9 bases left in between. The CDR3 has 13 residues. The germline CDR1 and CDR2 sequences are MNHNY and SVGAGI (reference sequence). CDR3 sequence (DNA): TGTGCCAGCAGTGGAACAGGGAATCAGCCCCAGCATTTT. Amino acid sequence: CASSGTGNQPQHF.

This chain connects TRBV7-2 to TRBJ1-1; the D gene is possibly TRBD1 (6 bases). V was shortened by 1 base and J by 5 bases, with 20 bases between the two germline ends. This CDR3 region has 17 residues. Per germline, CDR1 SGHTA and CDR2 FQGNSA. This chain's CDR3 is CASSLVSGAAGGTEAFF. CDR3 in DNA: TGTGCCAGCAGCTTAGTTTCAGGGGCCGCCGGAGGTACTGAAGCTTTCTTT. Filled out from reference TRBV7-2 and TRBJ1-1, the complete variable domain reads GAGVSQSPSNKVTEKGKDVELRCDPISGHTALYWYRQSLGQGLEFLIYFQGNSAPDKSGLPSDRFSAERTGGSVSTLTIQRTQQEDSAVYLCASSLVSGAAGGTEAFFGQGTRLTVV.

This rearrangement joins TRBV19 to TRBJ1-5; possibly TRBD1 for D (5 bases). V was pared by 3 bases and J by 6 bases, with 12 bases between. CDR1 is LNHDA and CDR2 is SQIVND in the germline V gene (reference sequence). The CDR3 is 14 residues long. CDR3: CASSIDSSVQPQHF. The CDR3 DNA reads TGTGCCAGTAGTATCGACAGCTCAGTTCAGCCCCAGCATTTT.

In this sample, this clone turned up once. One end of the junction is discordant with germline, which a read error may explain. This sequence joins TRBV19 and TRBJ2-7, with D possibly being TRBD1 (5 bases). This CDR3 is built from 15 residues. Germline lookup yields CDR1 LNHDA and CDR2 SQIVND (reference sequence). The DNA of the CDR3 is TGTGCCAGTAGTCTAGATAGAACAGGATCCTACGAGCAGTACTTC. Translating it yields CASSLDRTGSYEQYF.